This T cell receptor beta chain was profiled in a study of shared clonotypes between healthy human individuals. Whole-study findings and limits: Tissues were not sampled, only blood, and their repertoires likely differ.

Every one of the donors was a Caucasian adult that lived in Nashville, Tennessee. Unsorted samples drew genomic DNA from roughly 88 million PBMCs. As for this clone: Antigen: not known.

TCRdb's copy holds only in-frame clones and misses some; the assay was immunoSEQ multiplex PCR. The repertoire holds 450,000 to 500,000 clones, with roughly 80% as singletons. The sequenced sample consisted of PBMCs. The clonotype was recovered from a woman in her thirties or forties in good health. Some clones in this sample may be carry-over from other donors' samples.

CDR3 sequence reads: CASSFQLGTEAFF. CDR3 DNA sequence: TGTGCCAGCAGCTTCCAGTTGGGGACTGAAGCTTTCTTT. The chain couples TRBV7-9 to TRBJ1-1; no clear D. Germline CDR1 is SEHNR and CDR2 is FQNEAQ (reference sequence). Trimming removed 3 bases from V and 5 bases from J, with 10 bases in between. The CDR3 is 13 amino acids.